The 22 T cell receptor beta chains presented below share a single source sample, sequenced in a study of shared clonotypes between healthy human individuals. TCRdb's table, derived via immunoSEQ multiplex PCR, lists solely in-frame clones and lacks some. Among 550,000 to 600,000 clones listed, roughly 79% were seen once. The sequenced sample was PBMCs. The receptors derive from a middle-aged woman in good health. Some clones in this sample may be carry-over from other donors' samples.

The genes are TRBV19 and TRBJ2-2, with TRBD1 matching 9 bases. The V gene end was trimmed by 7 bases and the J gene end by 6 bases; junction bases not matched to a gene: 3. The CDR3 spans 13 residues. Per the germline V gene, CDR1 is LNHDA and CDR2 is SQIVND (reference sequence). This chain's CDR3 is CASTQGAAGELFF. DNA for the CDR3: TGTGCCAGTACACAGGGGGCGGCCGGGGAGCTGTTTTTT.

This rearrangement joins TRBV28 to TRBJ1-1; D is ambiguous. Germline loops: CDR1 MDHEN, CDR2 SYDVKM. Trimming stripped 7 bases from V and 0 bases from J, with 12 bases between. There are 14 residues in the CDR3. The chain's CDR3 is CASTIGRLNTEAFF. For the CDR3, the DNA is TGTGCCAGCACCATCGGACGGCTGAACACTGAAGCTTTCTTT. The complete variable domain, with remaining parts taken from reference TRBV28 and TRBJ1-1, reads DVKVTQSSRYLVKRTGEKVFLECVQDMDHENMFWYRQDPGLGLRLIYFSYDVKMKEKGDIPEGYSVSREKKERFSLILESASTNQTSMYLCASTIGRLNTEAFFGQGTRLTVV.

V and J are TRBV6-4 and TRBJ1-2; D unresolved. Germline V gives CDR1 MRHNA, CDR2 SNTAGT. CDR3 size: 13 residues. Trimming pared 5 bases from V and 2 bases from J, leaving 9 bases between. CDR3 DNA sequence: TGTGCCAGCAGTCCGACTCAGAACTATGGCTACACCTTC. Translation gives CASSPTQNYGYTF.

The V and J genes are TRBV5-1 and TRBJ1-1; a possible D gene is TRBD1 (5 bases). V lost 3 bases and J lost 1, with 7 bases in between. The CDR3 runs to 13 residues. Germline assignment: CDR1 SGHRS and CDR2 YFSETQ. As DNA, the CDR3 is TGCGCCAGCAGCTGGGACGAGAACACTGAAGCTTTCTTT. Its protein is CASSWDENTEAFF.

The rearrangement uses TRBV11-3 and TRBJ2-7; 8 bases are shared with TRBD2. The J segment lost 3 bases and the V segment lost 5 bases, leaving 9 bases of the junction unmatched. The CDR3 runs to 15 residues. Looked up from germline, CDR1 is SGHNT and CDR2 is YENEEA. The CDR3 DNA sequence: TGTGCCAGCAGCCCCGGGACTAGGGGAAGCTACGAGCAGTACTTC. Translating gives CASSPGTRGSYEQYF. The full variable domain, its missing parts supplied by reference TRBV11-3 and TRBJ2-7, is EAGVVQSPRYKIIEKKQPVAFWCNPISGHNTLYWYLQNLGQGPELLIRYENEEAVDDSQLPKDRFSAERLKGVDSTLKIQPAELGDSAVYLCASSPGTRGSYEQYFGPGTRLTVT.

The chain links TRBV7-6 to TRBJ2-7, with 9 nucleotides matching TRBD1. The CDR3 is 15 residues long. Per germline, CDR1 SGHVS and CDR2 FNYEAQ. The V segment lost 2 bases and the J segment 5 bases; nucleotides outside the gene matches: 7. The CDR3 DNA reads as TGTGCCAGCAGCTTATCCGGGACAGGGTATGACGAGCAGTACTTC. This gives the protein CASSLSGTGYDEQYF.

The CDR3 sequence is CASSFVSGVAGELFF. In DNA form, the CDR3 reads TGTGCCAGCAGTTTTGTTTCAGGCGTGGCCGGGGAGCTGTTTTTT. The J gene is TRBJ2-2, the V gene TRBV28; D gene unclear. The germline gives CDR1 MDHEN, CDR2 SYDVKM. This CDR3 is 15 amino acids long. Trimming cost V 3 bases and J 6 bases, with 14 bases left between them.

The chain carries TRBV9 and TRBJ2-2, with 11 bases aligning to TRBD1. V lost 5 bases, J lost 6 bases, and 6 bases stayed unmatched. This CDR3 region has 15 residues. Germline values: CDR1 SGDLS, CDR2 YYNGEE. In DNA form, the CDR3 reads TGTGCCAGCAGGCAAGGGACAGGGGGAGCCGGGGAGCTGTTTTTT. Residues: CASRQGTGGAGELFF.

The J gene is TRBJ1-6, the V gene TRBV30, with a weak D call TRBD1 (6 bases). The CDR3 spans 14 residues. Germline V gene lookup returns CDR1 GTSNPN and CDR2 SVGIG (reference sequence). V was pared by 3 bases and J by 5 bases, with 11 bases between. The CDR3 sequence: CAWSAGGNNSPLHF. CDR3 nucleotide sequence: TGTGCCTGGAGCGCCGGGGGCAATAATTCACCCCTCCACTTT.

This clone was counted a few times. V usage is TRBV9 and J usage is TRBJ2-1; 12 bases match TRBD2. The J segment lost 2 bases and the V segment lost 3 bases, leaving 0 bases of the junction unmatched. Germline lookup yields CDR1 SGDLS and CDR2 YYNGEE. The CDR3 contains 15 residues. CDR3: CASSASGRAYNEQFF. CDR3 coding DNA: TGTGCCAGCAGCGCTAGCGGGAGGGCCTACAATGAGCAGTTCTTC. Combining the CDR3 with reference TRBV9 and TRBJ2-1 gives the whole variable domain DSGVTQTPKHLITATGQRVTLRCSPRSGDLSVYWYQQSLDQGLQFLIQYYNGEERAKGNILERFSAQQFPDLHSELNLSSLELGDSALYFCASSASGRAYNEQFFGPGTRLTVL.

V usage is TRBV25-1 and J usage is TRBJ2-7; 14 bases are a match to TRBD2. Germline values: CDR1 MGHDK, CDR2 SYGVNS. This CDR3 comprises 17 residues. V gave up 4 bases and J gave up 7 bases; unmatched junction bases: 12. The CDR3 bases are TGTGCCAGCAGTGGGACCGGGACTAGCGGGAGAACGGGTGAGCAGTACTTC. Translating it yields CASSGTGTSGRTGEQYF.

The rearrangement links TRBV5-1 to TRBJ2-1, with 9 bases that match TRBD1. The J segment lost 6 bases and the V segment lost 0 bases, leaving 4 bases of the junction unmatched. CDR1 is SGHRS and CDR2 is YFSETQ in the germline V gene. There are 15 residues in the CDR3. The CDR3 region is CASSLAMDRGNEQFF. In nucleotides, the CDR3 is TGCGCCAGCAGCTTGGCCATGGACAGGGGCAATGAGCAGTTCTTC.

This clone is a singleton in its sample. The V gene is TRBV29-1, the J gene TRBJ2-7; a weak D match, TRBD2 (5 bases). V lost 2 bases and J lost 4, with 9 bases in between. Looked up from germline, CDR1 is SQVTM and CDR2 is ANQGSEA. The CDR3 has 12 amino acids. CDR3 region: CSVETEGYEQYF. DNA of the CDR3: TGCAGCGTTGAAACCGAGGGTTACGAGCAGTACTTC.

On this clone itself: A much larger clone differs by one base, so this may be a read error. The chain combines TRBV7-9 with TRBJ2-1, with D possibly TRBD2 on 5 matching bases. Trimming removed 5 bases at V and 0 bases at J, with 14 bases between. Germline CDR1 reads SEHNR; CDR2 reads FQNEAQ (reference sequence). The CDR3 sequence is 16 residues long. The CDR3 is CASSPKSGGSYNEQFF. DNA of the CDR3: TGTGCCAGCAGCCCGAAAAGCGGAGGCTCCTACAATGAGCAGTTCTTC.

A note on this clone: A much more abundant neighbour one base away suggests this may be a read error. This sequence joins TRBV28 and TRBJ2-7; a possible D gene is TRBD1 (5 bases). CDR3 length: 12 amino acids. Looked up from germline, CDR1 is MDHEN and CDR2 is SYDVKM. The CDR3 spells CSSSLRQFEQYF. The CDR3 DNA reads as TGTTCCAGCAGCCTCCGACAGTTCGAGCAGTACTTC.

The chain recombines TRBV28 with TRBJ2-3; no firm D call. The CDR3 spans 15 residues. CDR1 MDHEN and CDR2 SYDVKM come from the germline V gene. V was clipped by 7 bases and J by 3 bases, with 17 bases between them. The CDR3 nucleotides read TGTGCCAGCACCCAAACAACGGTGGTAACAGATACGCAGTATTTT. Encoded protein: CASTQTTVVTDTQYF.

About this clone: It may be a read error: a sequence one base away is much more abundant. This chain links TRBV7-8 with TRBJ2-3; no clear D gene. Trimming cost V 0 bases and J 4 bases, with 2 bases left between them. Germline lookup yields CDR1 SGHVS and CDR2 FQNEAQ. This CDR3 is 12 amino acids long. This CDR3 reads CASSLASDTQYF. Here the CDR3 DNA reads TGTGCCAGCAGCTTAGCGTCAGATACGCAGTATTTT.

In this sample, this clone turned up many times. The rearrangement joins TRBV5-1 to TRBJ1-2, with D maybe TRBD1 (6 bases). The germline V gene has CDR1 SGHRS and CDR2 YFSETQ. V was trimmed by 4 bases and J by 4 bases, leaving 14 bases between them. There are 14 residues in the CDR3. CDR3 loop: CASSAPNRAYGYTF. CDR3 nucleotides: TGCGCCAGCAGCGCGCCCAACAGGGCCTATGGCTACACCTTC.

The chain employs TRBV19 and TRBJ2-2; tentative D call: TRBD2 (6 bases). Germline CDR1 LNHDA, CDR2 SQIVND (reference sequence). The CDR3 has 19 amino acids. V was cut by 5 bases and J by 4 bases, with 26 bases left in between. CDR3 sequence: CASSWEVGAAGGGTGELFF. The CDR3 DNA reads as TGTGCCAGTAGTTGGGAGGTGGGAGCCGCGGGTGGAGGCACCGGGGAGCTGTTTTTT.

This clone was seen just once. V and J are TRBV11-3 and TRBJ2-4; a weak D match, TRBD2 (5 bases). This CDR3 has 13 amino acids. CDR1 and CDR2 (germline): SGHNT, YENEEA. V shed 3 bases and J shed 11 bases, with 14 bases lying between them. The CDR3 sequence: CASSLAHGLFQYF. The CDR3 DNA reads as TGTGCCAGCAGCTTGGCTCACGGACTTTTTCAGTACTTC. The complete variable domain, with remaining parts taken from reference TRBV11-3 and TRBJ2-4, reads EAGVVQSPRYKIIEKKQPVAFWCNPISGHNTLYWYLQNLGQGPELLIRYENEEAVDDSQLPKDRFSAERLKGVDSTLKIQPAELGDSAVYLCASSLAHGLFQYFGAGTRLSVL.

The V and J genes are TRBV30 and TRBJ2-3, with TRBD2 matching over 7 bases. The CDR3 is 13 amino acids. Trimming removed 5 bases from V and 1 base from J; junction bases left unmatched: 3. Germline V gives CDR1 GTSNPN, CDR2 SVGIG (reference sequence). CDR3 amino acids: CAWLADRTDTQYF. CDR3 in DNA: TGTGCCTGGCTAGCGGACCGCACAGATACGCAGTATTTT.

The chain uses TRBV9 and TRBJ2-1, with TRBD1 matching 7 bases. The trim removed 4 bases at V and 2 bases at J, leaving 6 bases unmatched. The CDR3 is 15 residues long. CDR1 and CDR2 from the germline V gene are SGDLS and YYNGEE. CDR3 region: CASSSQDRAYNEQFF. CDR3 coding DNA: TGTGCCAGCAGCTCGCAAGACAGGGCCTACAATGAGCAGTTCTTC.